Below are 29 T cell receptor beta chains sequenced from a single sample in a study of T cell changes during pregnancy in multiple sclerosis. Sequencing used immunoSEQ multiplex PCR; TCRdb keeps in-frame clones, though not all of them. The sample includes around 60,000 clones, about nine tenths of them seen just once. Source: peripheral blood, taken in the first trimester of pregnancy. The receptors come from a female donor with multiple sclerosis, enrolled in a pregnancy study.

This clone appeared a few times. The chain carries TRBV11-2 and TRBJ2-7; D might be TRBD1 (5 bases). The germline V and J ends were trimmed by 6 bases and 2 bases, with 11 bases remaining between them. This CDR3 has 13 residues. The germline V gene has CDR1 SGHAT and CDR2 FQNNGV. In DNA form, the CDR3 reads TGTGCCAGCAGACCGACAGTGACCTACGAGCAGTACTTC. Translation: CASRPTVTYEQYF.

The chain carries TRBV6-5 and TRBJ2-1; no clear D gene. This CDR3 has 14 residues. Trimming removed 4 bases at V and 0 bases at J, with 7 bases between. From germline, CDR1 is MNHEY and CDR2 SVGAGI. This CDR3 reads CASSWRSSYNEQFF. CDR3 sequence (DNA): TGTGCCAGCAGTTGGAGAAGCTCCTACAATGAGCAGTTCTTC.

The rearrangement links TRBV5-6 to TRBJ2-3, with 8 nucleotides matching TRBD2. V trimming: 3 bases; J trimming: 4 bases; junction bases outside the gene matches: 4. The CDR3 runs to 14 residues. Germline CDR1 SGHDT, CDR2 YYEEEE. The CDR3, as DNA: TGTGCCAGCAGCTCTTACGGGGGGGCAGATACGCAGTATTTT. Protein product: CASSSYGGADTQYF.

This clone was counted only a few times. The chain joins TRBV12-5 to TRBJ1-5, with D perhaps TRBD1 (5 bases). Trimming took 2 bases from V and 4 from J, leaving 24 bases between them. From germline, CDR1 is LGHNT and CDR2 FRNRAP. The CDR3 covers 19 residues. The CDR3 sequence: CASGLLEGIQIRPNQPQHF. CDR3 coding DNA: TGTGCTAGTGGTTTGTTGGAGGGGATCCAAATTCGTCCTAATCAGCCCCAGCATTTT.

The chain links TRBV28 to TRBJ2-1; 7 bases are a match to TRBD1. This CDR3 has 14 amino acids. The germline V gene encodes CDR1 MDHEN and CDR2 SYDVKM. The V and J ends lost 4 bases and 8 bases, in that order; junction bases with no gene match: 8. The chain's CDR3 is CASSSSYRGDEQFF. Written as DNA, the CDR3 is TGTGCCAGCAGTTCAAGCTACAGGGGCGATGAGCAGTTCTTC.

The J gene is TRBJ2-1, the V gene TRBV10-2; 10 bases align to TRBD2. The CDR3 is 15 residues long. Germline assignment: CDR1 WSHSY and CDR2 SAAADI. Trimming cost V 2 bases and J 7 bases; bases outside gene matches: 5. Here the CDR3 reads CASSELAGDGNEQFF. In DNA form, the CDR3 reads TGCGCCAGCAGTGAGCTAGCGGGAGACGGGAATGAGCAGTTCTTC.

The chain combines TRBV6-5 with TRBJ2-7; TRBD2 matches at 9 bases. The junction had 5 bases not matched to a gene; V was cut back by 2 bases and J by 6 bases. The length of the CDR3 is 14 residues. The germline gives CDR1 MNHEY, CDR2 SVGAGI. The CDR3 coding sequence is TGTGCCAGCAGTTACGACGCGGGGGGGCGCGAGCAGTACTTC. Amino acid sequence: CASSYDAGGREQYF.

The chain combines TRBV30 with TRBJ2-3; 8 bases match TRBD1. V gave up 5 bases and J gave up 0 bases; unmatched junction bases: 7. This CDR3 spans 15 amino acids. Looked up from germline, CDR1 is GTSNPN and CDR2 is SVGIG (reference sequence). The CDR3 nucleotides read TGTGCCTGGGACAGGGGTTTTAGTAGCACAGATACGCAGTATTTT. Translated, it gives CAWDRGFSSTDTQYF.

This sequence joins TRBV5-1 and TRBJ1-3; 7 bases are shared with TRBD1. Germline values: CDR1 SGHRS, CDR2 YFSETQ. The CDR3 runs to 17 residues. V lost 0 bases and J lost 0; bases outside the gene matches: 6. CDR3 bases: TGCGCCAGCAGCTTGGTTGGGACAGTGGCCTCTGGAAACACCATATATTTT. This gives the protein CASSLVGTVASGNTIYF. Full variable domain (remainder filled in from reference TRBV5-1 and TRBJ1-3): KAGVTQTPRYLIKTRGQQVTLSCSPISGHRSVSWYQQTPGQGLQFLFEYFSETQRNKGNFPGRFSGRQFSNSRSEMNVSTLELGDSALYLCASSLVGTVASGNTIYFGEGSWLTVV.

The V call is TRBV5-6, the J call TRBJ2-3; D not resolved. Germline V gene lookup returns CDR1 SGHDT and CDR2 YYEEEE. The CDR3 is made up of 14 amino acids. The V end was cut by 0 bases, the J end by 0 bases, with 5 bases between. Written as DNA, the CDR3 is TGTGCCAGCAGCTTGGCCTTAAGCACAGATACGCAGTATTTT. Its translation: CASSLALSTDTQYF.

The chain couples TRBV30 to TRBJ1-2, with a weak D call TRBD1 (6 bases). The CDR3 is 16 residues long. Germline CDR1 reads GTSNPN; CDR2 reads SVGIG (reference sequence). The V gene lost 3 bases and the J gene lost 0 bases, with 17 bases spanning the gap. This chain's CDR3 is CAWSRPGALANYGYTF. CDR3 coding DNA: TGTGCCTGGAGCCGCCCAGGGGCCCTGGCTAACTATGGCTACACCTTC.

The chain combines TRBV19 with TRBJ2-1; 10 bases agree with TRBD2. This CDR3 spans 15 amino acids. J was trimmed by 0 bases and V by 6 bases; bases with no gene match: 2. Germline V lookup: CDR1 LNHDA, CDR2 SQIVND (reference sequence). The CDR3 DNA is TGTGCCAGTAGCCCTAGCGGGGGCTCCTACAATGAGCAGTTCTTC. This translates into CASSPSGGSYNEQFF.

V gene TRBV7-2 combines with J gene TRBJ1-1, with no clear D. The CDR3 spans 15 residues. V was clipped by 8 bases and J by 3 bases, with 19 bases between them. From germline, CDR1 is SGHTA and CDR2 FQGNSA. The CDR3: CASRPAGEVHTEAFF. Written as DNA, the CDR3 is TGTGCCAGCCGCCCAGCCGGTGAGGTTCACACTGAAGCTTTCTTT.

In its sample, this clone was seen once. This chain links TRBV7-2 with TRBJ2-7; possible D gene TRBD2, 6 bases. Trimming removed 0 bases from V and 6 bases from J, with 15 bases in between. The CDR3 extends over 15 amino acids. The germline V gene has CDR1 SGHTA and CDR2 FQGNSA. For the CDR3, the DNA is TGTGCCAGCAGCTTAGCCTACCGGGACTCTCCCGAGCAGTACTTC. Amino acid sequence: CASSLAYRDSPEQYF.

This clone was seen a single time. The CDR3 sequence: CASGLNTDTQYF. The CDR3 DNA is TGTGCTAGTGGTCTAAACACAGATACGCAGTATTTT. This rearrangement joins TRBV12-5 to TRBJ2-3; D is unclear. Germline V gives CDR1 LGHNT, CDR2 FRNRAP. V lost 5 bases to trimming and J lost 2 bases, with 5 bases between them. CDR3 length: 12 amino acids. Full variable domain (remainder filled in from reference TRBV12-5 and TRBJ2-3): DARVTQTPRHKVTEMGQEVTMRCQPILGHNTVFWYRQTMMQGLELLAYFRNRAPLDDSGMPKDRFSAEMPDATLATLKIQPSEPRDSAVYFCASGLNTDTQYFGPGTRLTVL.

V gene TRBV4-1 combines with J gene TRBJ2-5; D not certain. The CDR3 loop spans 15 amino acids. In germline, CDR1 is MGHRA, CDR2 YSYEKL. With 4 bases removed from V and 1 base from J, the gap between germline ends came to 13 bases. The CDR3 is CASSPAREVQETQYF. Written as DNA, the CDR3 is TGCGCCAGCAGCCCCGCCCGTGAGGTCCAAGAGACCCAGTACTTC.

The table lists this clone with a count of one. The J gene is TRBJ1-1, the V gene TRBV11-2; TRBD1 matches 12 bases. Per germline, CDR1 SGHAT and CDR2 FQNNGV. The J segment lost 4 bases and the V segment lost 1 base, leaving 4 bases of the junction unmatched. This CDR3 is 16 amino acids long. This CDR3 is CASSLGDRGRSTEAFF. DNA for the CDR3: TGTGCCAGCAGCTTAGGGGACAGGGGGCGCAGCACTGAAGCTTTCTTT.

The rearrangement links TRBV6-5 to TRBJ1-1, with D hard to call. CDR1 and CDR2 (germline): MNHEY, SVGAGI. The V end lost 6 bases, the J end lost 9 bases, and 20 bases lay between the germline ends. The length of the CDR3 is 14 residues. The CDR3 protein is CASSSPTWSRQAFF. In DNA, the CDR3 is TGTGCCAGCAGCTCACCAACCTGGAGTCGCCAAGCTTTCTTT.

The V call is TRBV14, the J call TRBJ1-1; 7 nucleotides line up with TRBD1. Germline trimming cut 4 bases from V and 10 bases from J; bases unmatched to any gene: 9. The CDR3 contains 13 residues. Germline CDR1 SGHDN, CDR2 FVKESK. The CDR3: CASSRDLTGPAFF. DNA of the CDR3: TGTGCCAGCAGCCGGGATCTGACAGGGCCAGCTTTCTTT.

The chain joins TRBV19 to TRBJ1-5, with TRBD1 as a possible D gene (6 bases). Germline CDR1 is LNHDA and CDR2 is SQIVND (reference sequence). The CDR3 is 15 residues long. The germline V and J ends were trimmed by 0 bases and 5 bases, with 11 bases remaining between them. The DNA of the CDR3 is TGTGCCAGTAGTATAGAGTCCAGGGGATATCAGCCCCAGCATTTT. As protein: CASSIESRGYQPQHF.

The chain couples TRBV4-3 to TRBJ1-3; 10 nucleotides line up with TRBD1. The CDR3 consists of 17 residues. CDR1 and CDR2 from the germline V gene are LGHNA and YSLEER. The J segment lost 4 bases and the V segment lost 0 bases, leaving 6 bases of the junction unmatched. The CDR3 region is CASSQDSGQGIGNTIYF. DNA for the CDR3: TGCGCCAGCAGCCAAGACTCGGGACAGGGGATCGGAAACACCATATATTTT.

As concerns this clone: Other DNA sequences in the same sample also yield this CDR3. This chain uses TRBV6-5 with TRBJ1-6; D remains ambiguous. Germline V gene sequence: CDR1 MNHEY, CDR2 SVGAGI. The V end lost 2 bases, the J end lost 1 base, and 6 bases lay between the germline ends. The CDR3 extends over 15 amino acids. In DNA, the CDR3 is TGTGCCAGCAGTTACGAGGGATCCTATAATTCACCCCTCCACTTT. Translating gives CASSYEGSYNSPLHF.

The rearrangement joins TRBV5-1 to TRBJ2-3; TRBD2 agrees at 11 bases. CDR3 size: 17 residues. Germline CDR1 is SGHRS and CDR2 is YFSETQ. Trimming cost V 2 bases and J 0 bases; bases outside gene matches: 5. This chain's CDR3 is CASSLGLAGTSTDTQYF. CDR3 nucleotides: TGCGCCAGCAGCTTAGGACTAGCGGGTACTAGCACAGATACGCAGTATTTT. The full variable domain, completed using reference TRBV5-1 and TRBJ2-3, is KAGVTQTPRYLIKTRGQQVTLSCSPISGHRSVSWYQQTPGQGLQFLFEYFSETQRNKGNFPGRFSGRQFSNSRSEMNVSTLELGDSALYLCASSLGLAGTSTDTQYFGPGTRLTVL.

Here the CDR3 DNA reads TGTGCCAGCAGGCCATCCGGGACAGGGGGTGAAAAACTGTTTTTT. Protein: CASRPSGTGGEKLFF. The chain carries TRBV5-6 and TRBJ1-4; TRBD1 matches at 11 bases. Trimming removed 5 bases from V and 7 bases from J; junction bases left unmatched: 7. Germline assignment: CDR1 SGHDT and CDR2 YYEEEE. This CDR3 contains 15 residues.

This chain links TRBV27 with TRBJ2-3, with a weak D call TRBD2 (5 bases). Germline assignment: CDR1 MNHEY and CDR2 SMNVEV (reference sequence). This CDR3 comprises 12 residues. Trimming took 4 bases from V and 5 from J, leaving 7 bases between them. The CDR3 coding sequence is TGTGCCAGCAGTTATCGGGGAGATACGCAGTATTTT. Translation: CASSYRGDTQYF.

The chain couples TRBV6-5 to TRBJ2-1, with 15 bases lining up with TRBD2. V shed 2 bases, J shed 7 bases, and the junction held 0 bases outside the gene matches. The CDR3 is 15 amino acids. Germline V CDR1 and CDR2: MNHEY, SVGAGI. The CDR3 bases are TGTGCCAGCAGTTACGGGACTAGCGGGAGGAATGAGCAGTTCTTC. Encoded protein: CASSYGTSGRNEQFF.

In nucleotides, the CDR3 is TGCAGCGTCGCCGGGACAGATAATCAGCCCCAGCATTTT. As protein: CSVAGTDNQPQHF. This rearrangement joins TRBV29-1 to TRBJ1-5; 7 bases line up with TRBD1. The CDR3 is 13 residues long. The germline CDR1 and CDR2 sequences are SQVTM and ANQGSEA. Trimming removed 6 bases from V and 4 bases from J; junction bases left unmatched: 6. Filled out from reference TRBV29-1 and TRBJ1-5, the complete variable domain reads SAVISQKPSRDICQRGTSLTIQCQVDSQVTMMFWYRQQPGQSLTLIATANQGSEATYESGFVIDKFPISRPNLTFSTLTVSNMSPEDSSIYLCSVAGTDNQPQHFGDGTRLSIL.

The V and J genes are TRBV6-5 and TRBJ2-7; maybe TRBD1 (7 bases). The CDR3 totals 16 residues. Deletions cut 3 bases from V and 1 base from J, with 16 bases between. From germline, CDR1 is MNHEY and CDR2 SVGAGI. CDR3: CASSYDPGGSSYEQYF. The DNA of the CDR3 is TGTGCCAGCAGTTATGATCCAGGGGGGTCTTCCTACGAGCAGTACTTC.

The V call is TRBV25-1, the J call TRBJ1-1; 12 nucleotides align to TRBD1. Germline CDR1 and CDR2: MGHDK and SYGVNS. The CDR3 runs 14 residues. J gave up 4 bases and V 3 bases, and 0 bases lay outside the gene matches. The CDR3 sequence: CASSEGQGATEAFF. CDR3 DNA: TGTGCCAGCAGTGAGGGACAGGGGGCCACTGAAGCTTTCTTT.